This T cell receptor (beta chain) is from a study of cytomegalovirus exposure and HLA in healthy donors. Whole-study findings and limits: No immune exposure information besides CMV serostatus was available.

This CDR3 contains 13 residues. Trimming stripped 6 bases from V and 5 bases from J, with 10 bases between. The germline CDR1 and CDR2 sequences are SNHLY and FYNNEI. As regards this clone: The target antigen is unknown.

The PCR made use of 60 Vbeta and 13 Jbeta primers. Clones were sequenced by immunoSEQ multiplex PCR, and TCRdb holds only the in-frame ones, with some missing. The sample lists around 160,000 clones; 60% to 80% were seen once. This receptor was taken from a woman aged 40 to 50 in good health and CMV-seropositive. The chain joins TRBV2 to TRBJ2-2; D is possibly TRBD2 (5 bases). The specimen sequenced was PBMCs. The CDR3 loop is CASRQPGTGELFF. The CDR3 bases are TGTGCCAGCAGACAGCCGGGGACCGGGGAGCTGTTTTTT. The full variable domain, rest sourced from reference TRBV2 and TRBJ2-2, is EPEVTQTPSHQVTQMGQEVILRCVPISNHLYFYWYRQILGQKVEFLVSFYNNEISEKSEIFDDQFSVERPDGSNFTLKIRSTKLEDSAMYFCASRQPGTGELFFGEGSRLTVL.